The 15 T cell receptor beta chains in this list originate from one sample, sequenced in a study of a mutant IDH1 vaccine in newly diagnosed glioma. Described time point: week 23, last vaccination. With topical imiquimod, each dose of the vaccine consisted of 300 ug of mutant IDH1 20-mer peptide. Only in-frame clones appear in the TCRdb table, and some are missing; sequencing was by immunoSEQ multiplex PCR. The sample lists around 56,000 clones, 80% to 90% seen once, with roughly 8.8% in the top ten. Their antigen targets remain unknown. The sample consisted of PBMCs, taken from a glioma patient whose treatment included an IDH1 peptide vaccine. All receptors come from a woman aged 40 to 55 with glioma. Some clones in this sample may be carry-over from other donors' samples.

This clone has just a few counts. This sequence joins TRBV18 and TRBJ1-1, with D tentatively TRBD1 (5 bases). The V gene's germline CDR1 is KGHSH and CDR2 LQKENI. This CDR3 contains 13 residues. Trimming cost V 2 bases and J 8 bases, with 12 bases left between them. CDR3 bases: TGTGCCAGCTCACCAGCTAATCGGGGGGAAGCTTTCTTT. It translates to CASSPANRGEAFF.

CDR3 sequence reads: CASSSTGRTGSNSPLHF. The CDR3 DNA is TGCGCCAGCAGCTCTACTGGGAGGACAGGTTCTAATTCACCCCTCCACTTT. The chain recombines TRBV5-1 with TRBJ1-6; the match to TRBD1 covers 7 bases. J lost 6 bases, V lost 3 bases, and 12 bases had no gene match. The CDR3 sequence is 17 residues long. Germline V gives CDR1 SGHRS, CDR2 YFSETQ. Full variable domain (remainder filled in from reference TRBV5-1 and TRBJ1-6): KAGVTQTPRYLIKTRGQQVTLSCSPISGHRSVSWYQQTPGQGLQFLFEYFSETQRNKGNFPGRFSGRQFSNSRSEMNVSTLELGDSALYLCASSSTGRTGSNSPLHFGNGTRLTVT.

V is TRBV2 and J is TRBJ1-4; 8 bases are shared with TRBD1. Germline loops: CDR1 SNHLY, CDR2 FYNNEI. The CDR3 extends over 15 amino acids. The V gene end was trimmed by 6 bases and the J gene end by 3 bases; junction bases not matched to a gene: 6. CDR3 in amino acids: CASRPGTGPNEKLFF. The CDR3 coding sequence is TGTGCCAGCAGGCCAGGGACAGGACCTAATGAAAAACTGTTTTTT.

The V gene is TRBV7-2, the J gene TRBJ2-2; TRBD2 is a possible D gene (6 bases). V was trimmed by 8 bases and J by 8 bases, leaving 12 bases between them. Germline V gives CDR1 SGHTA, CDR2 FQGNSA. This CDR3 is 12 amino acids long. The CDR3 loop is CASGTALGELFF. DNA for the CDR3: TGTGCCAGCGGGACTGCCCTAGGGGAGCTGTTTTTT.

CDR3 residues: CASSQDPSGGYGAFF. The CDR3 coding sequence is TGCGCCAGCAGCCAAGATCCATCGGGGGGATACGGAGCTTTCTTT. V gene TRBV4-3 combines with J gene TRBJ1-1, with D possibly TRBD1 on 5 matching bases. The CDR3 covers 15 residues. Between the trimmed V and J ends, which lost 0 bases and 10 bases, there was a span of 18 bases. Germline CDR1 reads LGHNA; CDR2 reads YSLEER.

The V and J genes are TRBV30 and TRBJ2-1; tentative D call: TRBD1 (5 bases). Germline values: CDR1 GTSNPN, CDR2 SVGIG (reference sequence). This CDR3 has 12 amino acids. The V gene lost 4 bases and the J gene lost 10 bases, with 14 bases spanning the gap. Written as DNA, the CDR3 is TGTGCCTGGACCTTTACAGGTGTGGAGCAGTTCTTC. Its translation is CAWTFTGVEQFF.

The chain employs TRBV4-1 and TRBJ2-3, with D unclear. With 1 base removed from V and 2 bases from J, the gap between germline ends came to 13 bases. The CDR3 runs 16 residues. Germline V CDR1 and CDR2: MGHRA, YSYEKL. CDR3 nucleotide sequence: TGCGCCAGCAGCCAAGTTCTGGCAGGAGACACAGATACGCAGTATTTT. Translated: CASSQVLAGDTDTQYF.

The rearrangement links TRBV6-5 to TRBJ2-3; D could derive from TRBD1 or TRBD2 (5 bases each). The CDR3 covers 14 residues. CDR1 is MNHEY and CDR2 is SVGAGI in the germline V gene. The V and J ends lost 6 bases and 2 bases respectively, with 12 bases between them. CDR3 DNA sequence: TGTGCCAGCAGCTCCGGGACGGACACAGATACGCAGTATTTT. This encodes CASSSGTDTDTQYF.

CDR3 in amino acids: CASRGGRYEQYF. The CDR3 DNA sequence: TGTGCCAGCAGGGGAGGTCGCTACGAGCAGTACTTC. The rearrangement links TRBV2 to TRBJ2-7; possibly TRBD2 for D (6 bases). The CDR3 runs to 12 residues. V was clipped by 6 bases and J by 3 bases, with 9 bases between them. Germline V gene sequence: CDR1 SNHLY, CDR2 FYNNEI.

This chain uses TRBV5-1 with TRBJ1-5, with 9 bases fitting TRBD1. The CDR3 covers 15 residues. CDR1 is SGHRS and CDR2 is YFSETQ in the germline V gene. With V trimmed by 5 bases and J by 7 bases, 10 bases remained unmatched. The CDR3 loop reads CASRLGQGRKQPQHF. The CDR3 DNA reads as TGCGCCAGCAGGTTAGGACAGGGGCGGAAACAGCCCCAGCATTTT.

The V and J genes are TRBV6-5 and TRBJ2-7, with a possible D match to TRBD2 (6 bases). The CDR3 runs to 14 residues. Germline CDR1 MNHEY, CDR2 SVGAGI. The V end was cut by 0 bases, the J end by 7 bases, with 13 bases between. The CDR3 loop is CASSYSWTTSEQYF. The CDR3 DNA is TGTGCCAGCAGTTACTCATGGACTACCTCGGAGCAGTACTTC.

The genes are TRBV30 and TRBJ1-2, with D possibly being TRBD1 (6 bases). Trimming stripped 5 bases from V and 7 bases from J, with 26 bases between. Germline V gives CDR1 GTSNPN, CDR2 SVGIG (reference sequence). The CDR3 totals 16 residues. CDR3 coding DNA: TGTGCCTGGGTTCCCCCCACAGGGACCTTTGGAGGTGGCTACACCTTC. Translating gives CAWVPPTGTFGGGYTF.

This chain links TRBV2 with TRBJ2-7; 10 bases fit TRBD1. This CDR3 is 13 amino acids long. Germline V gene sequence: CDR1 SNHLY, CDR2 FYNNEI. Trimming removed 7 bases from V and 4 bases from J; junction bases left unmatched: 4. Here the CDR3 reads CASTGTGAYEQYF. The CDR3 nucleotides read TGTGCCAGCACCGGGACAGGGGCATACGAGCAGTACTTC.

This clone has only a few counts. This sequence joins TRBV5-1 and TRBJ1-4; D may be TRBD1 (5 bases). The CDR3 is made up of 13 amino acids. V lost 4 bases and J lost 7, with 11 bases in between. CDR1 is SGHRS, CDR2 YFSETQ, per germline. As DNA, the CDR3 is TGCGCCAGCAGCGCAGGGTTTAGTGAAAAACTGTTTTTT. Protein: CASSAGFSEKLFF.

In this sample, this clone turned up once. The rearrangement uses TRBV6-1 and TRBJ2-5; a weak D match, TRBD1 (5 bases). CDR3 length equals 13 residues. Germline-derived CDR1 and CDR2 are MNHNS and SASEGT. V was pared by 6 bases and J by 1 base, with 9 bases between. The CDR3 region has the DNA TGTGCCAGCAGGTGGGGCACCCAAGAGACCCAGTACTTC. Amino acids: CASRWGTQETQYF.